The rows below give T cell receptor beta chains drawn from one sample of a study of cytomegalovirus exposure and HLA in healthy donors. This table comes from immunoSEQ multiplex PCR, and its TCRdb copy is limited to in-frame clones, with some not included. The profile covers around 190,000 clones, with about 85% appearing a single time and about 15% taken by the ten largest. Sequencing input: PBMCs. Receptor source: a man between 18 and 35 years old in good health and CMV-seropositive. Each CDR3 is given with its conserved first and last residue. A D gene is named only where the DNA matches it firmly. Only part of the rows carry a size: once, few, many, or a class if the clone is expanded.

clone_size	v_call	j_call	d_call	cdr3_nt	cdr3_aa
NA	TRBV5-4	TRBJ2-7	NA	TGTGCCAGCAGCTTGGCGGGGGGACAGGAATCCTACGAGCAGTACTTC	CASSLAGGQESYEQYF
NA	TRBV5-4	TRBJ2-5	TRBD2	TGTGCCAGCAGCCCTAGGGTGACTAGCGGGACCCAAGAGACCCAGTACTTC	CASSPRVTSGTQETQYF
few	TRBV11-2	TRBJ2-7	NA	TGTGCCAGCAGCTACAGCTCCTACGAGCAGTACTTC	CASSYSSYEQYF
NA	TRBV5-1	TRBJ2-5	TRBD2	TGCGCCAGCAGCTTGGGACGGGGGGGGACGGAGACCCAGTACTTC	CASSLGRGGTETQYF
NA	TRBV2	TRBJ1-1	TRBD1	TGTGCCAGCAGTGAAAGTGGGACAGGGTCTCGGAACACTGAAGCTTTCTTT	CASSESGTGSRNTEAFF
NA	TRBV6-5	TRBJ1-1	TRBD1	TGTGCCAGCAGTTCCATACTACAGGGGATGAACACTGAAGCTTTCTTT	CASSSILQGMNTEAFF
NA	TRBV6-1	TRBJ1-1	TRBD1	TGTGCCAGCACTGGGACAGCCCCTCGTCTAGGTGAAGCTTTCTTT	CASTGTAPRLGEAFF
NA	TRBV28	TRBJ1-1	NA	TGTGCCACTGGGGGCTGGCCCGAAGGAGCTTTCTTT	CATGGWPEGAFF
NA	TRBV5-1	TRBJ2-1	TRBD1	TGCGCCAGCAGCTTGATCCAGGGGGCTAATAATGAGCAGTTCTTC	CASSLIQGANNEQFF
NA	TRBV2	TRBJ1-5	NA	TGTGCCAGCAGTGTGGGAGGGAATCAGCCCCAGCATTTT	CASSVGGNQPQHF
NA	TRBV6-5	TRBJ2-3	TRBD1	TGTGCCAGCAGTCGGGACAGGGTCACAGATACGCAGTATTTT	CASSRDRVTDTQYF
NA	TRBV7-9	TRBJ2-5	NA	TGTGCCAGCAGCCGCGGGACGAACTTCAAAGAGACCCAGTACTTC	CASSRGTNFKETQYF
NA	TRBV30	TRBJ1-1	NA	TGTGCCTGGAGTGTGACAGAGAACACTGAAGCTTTCTTT	CAWSVTENTEAFF
NA	TRBV28	TRBJ1-2	NA	TGTGCCAGCAGTCCTAATGGACAGTGGGACCAATATGGCTACACCTTC	CASSPNGQWDQYGYTF
NA	TRBV6-1	TRBJ2-5	NA	TGTGCCAGCAGGGACACAGGGAGGGGAGAGACCCAGTACTTC	CASRDTGRGETQYF
NA	TRBV6-1	TRBJ2-1	TRBD2	TGTGCCAGCAGGTCTAGCGGGGGGAATGAGCAGTTCTTC	CASRSSGGNEQFF
few	TRBV5-1	TRBJ1-2	NA	TGCGCCAGCAGCTTGGCCCCGGGTCCGTCTGGCTACACCTTC	CASSLAPGPSGYTF
NA	TRBV4-1	TRBJ2-3	TRBD2	TGCGCCAGCAGCCTCCCTAGCGGGGGGGCGACAGATACGCAGTATTTT	CASSLPSGGATDTQYF
NA	TRBV6-5	TRBJ1-2	TRBD1	TGTGCCAGCAGTGAAACAGGGGGTCATGGCTACACCTTC	CASSETGGHGYTF
NA	TRBV5-1	TRBJ2-1	NA	TGCGCCAGCTCCCCGGTGGGGGGGCCGACCTACAATGAGCAGTTCTTC	CASSPVGGPTYNEQFF
NA	TRBV9	TRBJ2-1	TRBD1	TGTGCCAGCAGCGTAGAGGACAGGGACTACAATGAGCAGTTCTTC	CASSVEDRDYNEQFF
NA	TRBV15	TRBJ2-7	TRBD1	TGTGCCACCAGCAGAGATCCGGGACAGGGAGAAGAGCAGTACTTC	CATSRDPGQGEEQYF
NA	TRBV27	TRBJ1-5	TRBD1	TGTGCCAGCAGTTTAATGGGACAGGGAATTCAGCCCCAGCATTTT	CASSLMGQGIQPQHF
NA	TRBV28	TRBJ2-4	NA	TGTGCCAGCAGTTTATCTTCGGGGAGCCCCAAAAACATTCAGTACTTC	CASSLSSGSPKNIQYF
NA	TRBV28	TRBJ2-3	TRBD1	TGTGCCAGCAGTTTGCGGTATGTTGGGACCGGACACAGGGGAGATACGCAGTATTTT	CASSLRYVGTGHRGDTQYF
NA	TRBV28	TRBJ2-6	NA	TGTGCCAGCAGTTCCCCGACAGCTTTAGGGGCCAACGTCCTGACTTTC	CASSSPTALGANVLTF
NA	TRBV6-5	TRBJ1-1	NA	TGTGCCAGCACAGATCTGTTGAACACTGAAGCTTTCTTT	CASTDLLNTEAFF
NA	TRBV28	TRBJ2-7	TRBD2	TGTGCCAGCAGCATACCGGGAGGGCTTTCCTACGAGCAGTACTTC	CASSIPGGLSYEQYF
NA	TRBV5-1	TRBJ2-1	TRBD2	TGCGCCAGCAGCCAGGGACTAGCGGGAGGGCCAGGCGATGAGCAGTTCTTC	CASSQGLAGGPGDEQFF
NA	TRBV15	TRBJ1-2	NA	TGTGCCACCAGCAGAGGGCCGTCGGGAGGAGGCTACACCTTC	CATSRGPSGGGYTF
NA	TRBV6-1	TRBJ2-7	TRBD2	TGTGCCAGCAGTTATGAGCGGGGGGCCTACGAGCAGTACTTC	CASSYERGAYEQYF
NA	TRBV9	TRBJ2-1	NA	TGTGCCAGCAGCGTAGGGACAGACAATGAGCAGTTCTTC	CASSVGTDNEQFF
NA	TRBV18	TRBJ2-3	TRBD2	TGTGCCAGCTCACTTAGCGGGGCCTACACAGATACGCAGTATTTT	CASSLSGAYTDTQYF
NA	TRBV19	TRBJ2-1	TRBD2	TGTGCCAGTAGGCGGTCGGGGCTAGCGGGAGTCAATGAGCAGTTCTTC	CASRRSGLAGVNEQFF
NA	TRBV18	TRBJ1-2	NA	TGTGCCAGCTCACCTAAAGGGGGTTCGTCCTATGGCTACACCTTC	CASSPKGGSSYGYTF
NA	TRBV2	TRBJ2-5	TRBD2	TGTGCCAGCCCGCGGGAGTTAGGAGAGACCCAGTACTTC	CASPRELGETQYF
NA	TRBV5-1	TRBJ2-7	NA	TGCGCCAGCAGCTTGGGGGGGGACAGCACTTCCTACGAGCAGTACTTC	CASSLGGDSTSYEQYF
NA	TRBV28	TRBJ2-6	TRBD1	TGTGCCAGCAGTTCGCAATTCAGGGGGCGCACTGGGGCCAACGTCCTGACTTTC	CASSSQFRGRTGANVLTF
NA	TRBV4-2	TRBJ1-2	TRBD1	TGTGCCAGCAGCCAACGAGACAGGGAGAACTATGGCTACACCTTC	CASSQRDRENYGYTF
NA	TRBV15	TRBJ2-7	TRBD1	TGTGCCACCAGCAGGGGGGTAGGGACAGAGAGCGAGCAGTACTTC	CATSRGVGTESEQYF
NA	TRBV28	TRBJ2-1	TRBD1	TGTGCCAGCACTACTGTCAGGGGGCGATTCAATGAGCAGTTCTTC	CASTTVRGRFNEQFF
NA	TRBV11-2	TRBJ2-5	NA	TGTGCCAGCAGCTTAGATCGGGAGTCAGCAGGCAGCAAGACCCAGTACTTC	CASSLDRESAGSKTQYF